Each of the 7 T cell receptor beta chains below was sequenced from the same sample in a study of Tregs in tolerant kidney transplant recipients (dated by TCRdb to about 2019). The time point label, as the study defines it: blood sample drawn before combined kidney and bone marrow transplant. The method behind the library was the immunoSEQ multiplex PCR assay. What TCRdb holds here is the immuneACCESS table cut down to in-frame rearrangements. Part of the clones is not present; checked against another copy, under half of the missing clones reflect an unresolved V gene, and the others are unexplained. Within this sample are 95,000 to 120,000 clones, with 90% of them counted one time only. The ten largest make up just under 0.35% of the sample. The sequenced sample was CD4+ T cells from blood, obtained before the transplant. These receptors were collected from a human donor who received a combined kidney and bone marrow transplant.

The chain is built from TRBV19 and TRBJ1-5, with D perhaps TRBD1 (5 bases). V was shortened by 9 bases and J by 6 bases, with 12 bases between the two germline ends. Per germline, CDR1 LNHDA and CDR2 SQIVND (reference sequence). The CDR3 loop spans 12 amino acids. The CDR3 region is CASSGVGQPQHF. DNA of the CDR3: TGTGCCAGCTCGGGGGTGGGTCAGCCCCAGCATTTT.

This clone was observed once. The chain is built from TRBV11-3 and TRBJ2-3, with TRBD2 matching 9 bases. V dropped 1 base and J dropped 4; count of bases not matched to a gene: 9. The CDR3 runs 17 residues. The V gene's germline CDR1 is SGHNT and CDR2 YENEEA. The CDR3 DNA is TGTGCCAGCAGCTTAGGCTCGGCGGGAGGGACAGCAGATACGCAGTATTTT. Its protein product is CASSLGSAGGTADTQYF. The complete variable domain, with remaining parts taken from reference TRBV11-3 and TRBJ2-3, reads EAGVVQSPRYKIIEKKQPVAFWCNPISGHNTLYWYLQNLGQGPELLIRYENEEAVDDSQLPKDRFSAERLKGVDSTLKIQPAELGDSAVYLCASSLGSAGGTADTQYFGPGTRLTVL.

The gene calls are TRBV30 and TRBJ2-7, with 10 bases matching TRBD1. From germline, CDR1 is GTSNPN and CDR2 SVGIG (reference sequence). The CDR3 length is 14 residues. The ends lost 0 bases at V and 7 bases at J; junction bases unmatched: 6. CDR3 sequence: CAWSVRQGAGEQYF. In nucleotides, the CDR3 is TGTGCCTGGAGTGTTCGACAGGGGGCGGGGGAGCAGTACTTC.

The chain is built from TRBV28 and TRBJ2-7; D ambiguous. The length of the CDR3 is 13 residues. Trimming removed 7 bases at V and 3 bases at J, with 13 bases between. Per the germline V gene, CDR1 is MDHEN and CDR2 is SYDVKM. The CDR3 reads CASNRGPVYEQYF. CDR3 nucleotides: TGTGCCAGCAACCGAGGTCCCGTCTACGAGCAGTACTTC.

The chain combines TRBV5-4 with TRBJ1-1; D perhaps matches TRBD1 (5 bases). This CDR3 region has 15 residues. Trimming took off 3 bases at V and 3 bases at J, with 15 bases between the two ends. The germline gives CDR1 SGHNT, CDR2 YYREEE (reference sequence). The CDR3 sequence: CASSSTVGRYTEAFF. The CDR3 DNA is TGTGCCAGCAGCTCGACAGTTGGGCGATACACTGAAGCTTTCTTT.

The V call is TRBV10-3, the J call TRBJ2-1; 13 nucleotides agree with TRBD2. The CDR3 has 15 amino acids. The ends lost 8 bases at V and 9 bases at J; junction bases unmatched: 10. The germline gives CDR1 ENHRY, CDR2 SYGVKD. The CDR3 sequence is CAISPTSGRPGEQFF. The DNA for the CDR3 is TGTGCCATCTCACCGACTAGCGGGAGGCCCGGTGAGCAGTTCTTC.

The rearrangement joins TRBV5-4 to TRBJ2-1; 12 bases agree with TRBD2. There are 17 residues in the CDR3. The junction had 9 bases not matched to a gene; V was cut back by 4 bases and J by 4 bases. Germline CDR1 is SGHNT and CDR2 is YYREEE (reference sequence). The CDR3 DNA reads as TGTGCCAGCAGCCACAAGACTAGCGGGAGTAGTTACAATGAGCAGTTCTTC. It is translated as CASSHKTSGSSYNEQFF.